This T cell receptor (beta chain) is from a study of control samples from healthy donors and cancer patients. V lost 3 bases to trimming and J lost 7 bases, with 10 bases between them. The CDR3 runs to 14 residues. Germline V lookup: CDR1 LNHDA, CDR2 SQIVND (reference sequence). Profiled with immunoSEQ multiplex PCR; TCRdb holds only in-frame clones, not every one. The repertoire holds just over 150,000 clones, roughly 90% seen once, with around 12% in the top ten. The rearrangement joins TRBV19 to TRBJ1-6; the D is unclear. The specimen was blood. This clonotype was sampled from a man in his thirties or forties in good health. DNA of the CDR3: TGTGCCAGTAGTATGTACAATTTGAATTCACCCCTCCACTTT. As protein: CASSMYNLNSPLHF.